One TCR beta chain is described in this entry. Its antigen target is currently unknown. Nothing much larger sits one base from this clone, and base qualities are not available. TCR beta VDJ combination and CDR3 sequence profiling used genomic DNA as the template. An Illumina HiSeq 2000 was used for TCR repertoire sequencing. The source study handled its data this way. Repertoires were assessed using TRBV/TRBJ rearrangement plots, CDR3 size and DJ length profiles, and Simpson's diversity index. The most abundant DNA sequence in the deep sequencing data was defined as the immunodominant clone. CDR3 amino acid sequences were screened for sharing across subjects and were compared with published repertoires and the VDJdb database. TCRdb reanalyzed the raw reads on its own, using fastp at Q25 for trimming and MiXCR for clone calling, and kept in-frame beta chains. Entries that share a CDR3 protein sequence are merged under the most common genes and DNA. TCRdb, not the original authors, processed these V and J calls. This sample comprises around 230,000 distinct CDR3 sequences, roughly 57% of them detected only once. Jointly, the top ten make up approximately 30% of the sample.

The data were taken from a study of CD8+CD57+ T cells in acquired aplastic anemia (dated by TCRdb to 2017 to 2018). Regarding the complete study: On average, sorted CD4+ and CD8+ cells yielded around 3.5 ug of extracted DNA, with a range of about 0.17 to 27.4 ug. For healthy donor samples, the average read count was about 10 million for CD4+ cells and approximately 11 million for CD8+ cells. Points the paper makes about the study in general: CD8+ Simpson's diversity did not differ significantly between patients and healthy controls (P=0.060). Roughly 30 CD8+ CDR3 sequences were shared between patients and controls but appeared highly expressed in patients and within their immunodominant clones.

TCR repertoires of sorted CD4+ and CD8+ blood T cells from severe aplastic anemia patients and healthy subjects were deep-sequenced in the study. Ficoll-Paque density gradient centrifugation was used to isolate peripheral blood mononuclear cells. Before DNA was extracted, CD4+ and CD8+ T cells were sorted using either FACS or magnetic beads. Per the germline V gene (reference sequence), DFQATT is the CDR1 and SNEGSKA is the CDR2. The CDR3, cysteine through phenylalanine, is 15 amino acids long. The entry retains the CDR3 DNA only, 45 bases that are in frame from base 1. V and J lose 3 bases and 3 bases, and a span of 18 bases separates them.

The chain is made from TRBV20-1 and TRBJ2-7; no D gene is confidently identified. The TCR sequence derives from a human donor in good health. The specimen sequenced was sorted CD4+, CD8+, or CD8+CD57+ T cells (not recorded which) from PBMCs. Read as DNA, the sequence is TGCAGTGCTAGGCTTCTAGTGAACCTCGGCTACGAGCAGTACTTC. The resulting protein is CSARLLVNLGYEQYF.